Sequencing of this TCR beta chain was carried out in a study of blood T cell repertoires in COVID-19. About the research overall: COVID-19 samples collected from the United States, Italy and Spain covered acute and convalescent phases. T cells, B-cell-depleted T cells, or PBMCs provided the cDNA or gDNA that served as material.

Original processing methods: Amplified reference gene primers provided the basis for estimating nucleated cell counts. Assay: immunoSEQ multiplex PCR; the TCRdb copy retains only in-frame clones and omits some. Clone size and the V and J calls come from that table; the DNA yielded D and trimming. Seen here are fewer than 200,000 clones, 70% to 85% observed once, and the top ten hold about 1.2%. The CDR3 runs to 18 residues. The V gene end was trimmed by 3 bases and the J gene end by 0 bases; junction bases not matched to a gene: 14. CDR1 and CDR2 from the germline V gene are GTSNPN and SVGIG (reference sequence). This clone was observed a few times.

The V and J genes are TRBV30 and TRBJ2-4; 7 bases line up with TRBD1. The sequencing sample was made of peripheral blood. This TCR was sampled from a man aged 60 to 69 who had recovered from COVID-19. CDR3 sequence (DNA): TGTGCCTGGAGCCTCGGGACAGCTAAAATCTTAGCCAAAAACATTCAGTACTTC. Protein product: CAWSLGTAKILAKNIQYF.